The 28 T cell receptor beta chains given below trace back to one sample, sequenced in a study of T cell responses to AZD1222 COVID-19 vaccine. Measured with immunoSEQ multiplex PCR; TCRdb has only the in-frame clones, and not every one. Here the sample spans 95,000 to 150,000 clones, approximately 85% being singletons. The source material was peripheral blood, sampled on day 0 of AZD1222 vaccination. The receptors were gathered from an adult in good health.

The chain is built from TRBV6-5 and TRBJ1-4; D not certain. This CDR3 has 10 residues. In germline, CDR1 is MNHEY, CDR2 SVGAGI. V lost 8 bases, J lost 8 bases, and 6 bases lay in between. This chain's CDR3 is CASREEKLFF. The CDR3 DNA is TGTGCCAGCCGCGAGGAAAAACTGTTTTTT.

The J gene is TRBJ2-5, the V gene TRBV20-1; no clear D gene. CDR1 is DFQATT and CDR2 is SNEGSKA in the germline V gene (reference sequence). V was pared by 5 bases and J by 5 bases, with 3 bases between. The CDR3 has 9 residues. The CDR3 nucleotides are TGCAGTGCTGGGGAGACCCAGTACTTC. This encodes CSAGETQYF.

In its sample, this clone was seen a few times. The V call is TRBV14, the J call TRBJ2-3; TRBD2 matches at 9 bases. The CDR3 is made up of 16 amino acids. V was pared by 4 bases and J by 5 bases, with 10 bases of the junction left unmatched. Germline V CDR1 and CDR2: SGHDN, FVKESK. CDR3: CASSPSGGPRVDTQYF. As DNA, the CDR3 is TGTGCCAGCAGCCCCAGCGGGGGGCCCCGGGTAGATACGCAGTATTTT.

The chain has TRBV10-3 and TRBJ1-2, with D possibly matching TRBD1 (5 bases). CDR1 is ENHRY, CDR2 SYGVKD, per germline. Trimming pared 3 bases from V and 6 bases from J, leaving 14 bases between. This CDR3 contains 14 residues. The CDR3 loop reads CAISDLTRGDGYTF. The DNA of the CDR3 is TGTGCCATCAGTGACCTGACAAGGGGAGATGGCTACACCTTC.

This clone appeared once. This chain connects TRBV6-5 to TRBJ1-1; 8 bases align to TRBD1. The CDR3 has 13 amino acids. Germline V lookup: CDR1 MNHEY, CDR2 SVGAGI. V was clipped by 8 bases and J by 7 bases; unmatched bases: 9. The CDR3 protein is CASAPGGIGEAFF. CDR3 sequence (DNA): TGTGCCAGCGCCCCAGGGGGCATCGGTGAAGCTTTCTTT.

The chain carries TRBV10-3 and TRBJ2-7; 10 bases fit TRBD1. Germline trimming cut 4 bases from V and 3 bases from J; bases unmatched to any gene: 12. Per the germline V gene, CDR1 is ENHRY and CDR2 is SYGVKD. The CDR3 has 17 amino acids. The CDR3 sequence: CAISGGTGESSFYEQYF. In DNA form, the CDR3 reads TGTGCCATCAGTGGGGGGACAGGGGAATCCTCTTTCTACGAGCAGTACTTC.

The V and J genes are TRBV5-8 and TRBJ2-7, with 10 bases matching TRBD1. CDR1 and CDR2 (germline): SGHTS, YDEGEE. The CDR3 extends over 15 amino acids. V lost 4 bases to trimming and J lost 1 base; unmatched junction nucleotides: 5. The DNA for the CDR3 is TGTGCCAGCAGCCGCGGACAGGGGGGTTCCTACGAGCAGTACTTC. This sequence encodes CASSRGQGGSYEQYF.

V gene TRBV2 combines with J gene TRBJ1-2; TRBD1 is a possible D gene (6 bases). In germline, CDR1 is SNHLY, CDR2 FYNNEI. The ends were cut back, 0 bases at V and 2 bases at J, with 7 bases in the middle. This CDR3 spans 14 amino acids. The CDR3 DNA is TGTGCCAGCAGTGAAGCCACAGGGAACTATGGCTACACCTTC. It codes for CASSEATGNYGYTF.

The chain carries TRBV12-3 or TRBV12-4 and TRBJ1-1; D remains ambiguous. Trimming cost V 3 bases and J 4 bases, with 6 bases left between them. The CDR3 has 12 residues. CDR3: CASSFPLTEAFF. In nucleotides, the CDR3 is TGTGCCAGCAGTTTTCCCCTCACTGAAGCTTTCTTT.

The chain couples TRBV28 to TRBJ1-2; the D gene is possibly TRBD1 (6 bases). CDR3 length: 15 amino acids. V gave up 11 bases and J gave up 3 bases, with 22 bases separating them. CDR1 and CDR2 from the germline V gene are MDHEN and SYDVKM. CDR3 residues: CAHKPGGGDYYGYTF. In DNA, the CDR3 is TGTGCCCACAAACCCGGGGGCGGAGATTACTATGGCTACACCTTC.

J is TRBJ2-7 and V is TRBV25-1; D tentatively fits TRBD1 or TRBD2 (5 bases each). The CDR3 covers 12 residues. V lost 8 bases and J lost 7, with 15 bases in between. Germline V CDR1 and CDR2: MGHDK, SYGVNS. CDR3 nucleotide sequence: TGTGCCAGCGATAAGGGTGAGGGGGAGCAGTACTTC. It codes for CASDKGEGEQYF.

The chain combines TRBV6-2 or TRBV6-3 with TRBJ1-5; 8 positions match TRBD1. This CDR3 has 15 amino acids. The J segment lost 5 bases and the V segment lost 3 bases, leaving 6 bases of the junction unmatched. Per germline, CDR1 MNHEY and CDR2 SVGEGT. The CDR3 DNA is TGTGCCAGCAGTTATTTGGACAGGGTGTATCAGCCCCAGCATTTT. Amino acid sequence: CASSYLDRVYQPQHF.

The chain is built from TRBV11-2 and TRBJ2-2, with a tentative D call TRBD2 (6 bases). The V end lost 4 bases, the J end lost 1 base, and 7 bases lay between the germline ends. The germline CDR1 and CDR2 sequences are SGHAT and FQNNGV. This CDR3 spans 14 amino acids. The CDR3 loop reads CASSSGENTGELFF. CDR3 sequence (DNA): TGTGCCAGCAGCTCGGGAGAGAACACCGGGGAGCTGTTTTTT. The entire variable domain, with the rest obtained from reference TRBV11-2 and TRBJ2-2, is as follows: EAGVAQSPRYKIIEKRQSVAFWCNPISGHATLYWYQQILGQGPKLLIQFQNNGVVDDSQLPKDRFSAERLKGVDSTLKIQPAKLEDSAVYLCASSSGENTGELFFGEGSRLTVL.

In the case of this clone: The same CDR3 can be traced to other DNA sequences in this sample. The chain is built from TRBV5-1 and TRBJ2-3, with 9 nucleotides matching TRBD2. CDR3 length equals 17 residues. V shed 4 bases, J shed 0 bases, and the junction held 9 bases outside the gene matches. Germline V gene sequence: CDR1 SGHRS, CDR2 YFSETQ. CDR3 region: CASSPRKAGGSTDTQYF. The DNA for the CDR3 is TGCGCCAGCAGCCCGCGCAAAGCGGGGGGTAGCACAGATACGCAGTATTTT. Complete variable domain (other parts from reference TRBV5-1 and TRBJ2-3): KAGVTQTPRYLIKTRGQQVTLSCSPISGHRSVSWYQQTPGQGLQFLFEYFSETQRNKGNFPGRFSGRQFSNSRSEMNVSTLELGDSALYLCASSPRKAGGSTDTQYFGPGTRLTVL.

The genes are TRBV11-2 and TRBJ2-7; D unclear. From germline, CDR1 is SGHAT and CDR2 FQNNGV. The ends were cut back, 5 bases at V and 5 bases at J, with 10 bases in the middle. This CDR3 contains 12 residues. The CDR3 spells CASSRSSNEQYF. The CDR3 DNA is TGTGCCAGCAGCAGAAGTAGTAACGAGCAGTACTTC.

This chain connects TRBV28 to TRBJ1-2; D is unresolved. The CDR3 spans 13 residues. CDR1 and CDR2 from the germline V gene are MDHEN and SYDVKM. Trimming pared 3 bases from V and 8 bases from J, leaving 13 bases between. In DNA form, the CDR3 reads TGTGCCAGCAGTTTTCGGCCGGATGGGGGCTACACCTTC. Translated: CASSFRPDGGYTF.

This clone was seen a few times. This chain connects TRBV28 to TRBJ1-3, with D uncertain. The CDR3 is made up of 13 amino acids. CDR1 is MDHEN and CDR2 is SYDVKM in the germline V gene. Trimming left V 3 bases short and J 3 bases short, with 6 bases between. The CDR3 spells CASSFWFGNTIYF. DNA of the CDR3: TGTGCCAGCAGTTTCTGGTTTGGAAACACCATATATTTT.

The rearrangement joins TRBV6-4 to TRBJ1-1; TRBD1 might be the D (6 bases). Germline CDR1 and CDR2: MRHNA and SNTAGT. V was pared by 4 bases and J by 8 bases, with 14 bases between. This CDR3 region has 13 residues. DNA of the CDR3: TGTGCCAGCAGTGTCACCTTACAGGGAGAAGCTTTCTTT. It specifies CASSVTLQGEAFF.

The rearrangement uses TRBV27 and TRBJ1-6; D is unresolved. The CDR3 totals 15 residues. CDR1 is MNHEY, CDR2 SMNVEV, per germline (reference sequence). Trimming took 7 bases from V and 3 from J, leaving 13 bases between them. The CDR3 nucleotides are TGTGCCAGCACCACCGGGGAGCACTATAATTCACCCCTCCACTTT. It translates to CASTTGEHYNSPLHF.

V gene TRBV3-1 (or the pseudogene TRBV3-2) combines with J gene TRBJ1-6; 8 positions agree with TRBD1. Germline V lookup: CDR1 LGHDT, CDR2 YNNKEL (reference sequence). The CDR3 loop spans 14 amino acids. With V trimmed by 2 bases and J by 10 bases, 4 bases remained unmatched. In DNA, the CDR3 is TGTGCCAGCAGCCAATCGACAGGGGCCTCACCCCTCCACTTT. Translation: CASSQSTGASPLHF.

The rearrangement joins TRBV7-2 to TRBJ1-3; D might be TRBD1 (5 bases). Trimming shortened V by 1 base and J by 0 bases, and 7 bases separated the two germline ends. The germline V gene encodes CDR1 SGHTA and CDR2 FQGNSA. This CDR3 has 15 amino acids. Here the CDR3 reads CASSLDRSSGNTIYF. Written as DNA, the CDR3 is TGTGCCAGCAGCTTAGACAGGAGCTCTGGAAACACCATATATTTT.

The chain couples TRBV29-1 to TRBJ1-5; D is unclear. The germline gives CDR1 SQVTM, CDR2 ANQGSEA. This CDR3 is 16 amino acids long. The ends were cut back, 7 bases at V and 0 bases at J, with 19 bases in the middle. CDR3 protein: CSALFWGTDSNQPQHF. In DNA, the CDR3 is TGCAGCGCCCTCTTTTGGGGAACCGATAGCAATCAGCCCCAGCATTTT.

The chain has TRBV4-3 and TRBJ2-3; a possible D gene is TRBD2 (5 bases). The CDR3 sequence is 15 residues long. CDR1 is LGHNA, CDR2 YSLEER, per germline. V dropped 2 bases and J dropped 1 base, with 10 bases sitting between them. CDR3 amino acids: CASSQTRGRTDTQYF. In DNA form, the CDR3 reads TGCGCCAGCAGCCAAACAAGAGGGCGCACAGATACGCAGTATTTT.

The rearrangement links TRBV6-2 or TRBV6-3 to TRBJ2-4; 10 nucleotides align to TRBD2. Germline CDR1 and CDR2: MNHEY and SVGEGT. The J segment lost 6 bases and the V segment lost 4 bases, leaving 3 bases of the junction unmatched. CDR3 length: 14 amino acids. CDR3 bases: TGTGCCAGCAGTTCATGGACTAGCGGAAACATTCAGTACTTC. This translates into CASSSWTSGNIQYF.

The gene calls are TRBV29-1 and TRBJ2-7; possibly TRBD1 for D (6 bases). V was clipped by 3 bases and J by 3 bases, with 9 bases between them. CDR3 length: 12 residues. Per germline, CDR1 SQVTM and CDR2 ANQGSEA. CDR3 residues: CSVEQGHYEQYF. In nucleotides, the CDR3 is TGCAGCGTTGAGCAGGGGCACTACGAGCAGTACTTC.

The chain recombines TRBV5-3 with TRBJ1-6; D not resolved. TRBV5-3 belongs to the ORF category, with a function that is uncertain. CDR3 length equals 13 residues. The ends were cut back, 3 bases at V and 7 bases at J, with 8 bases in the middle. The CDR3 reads CARSSPLNSPLHF. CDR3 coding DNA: TGTGCCAGAAGCTCACCTCTAAATTCACCCCTCCACTTT.

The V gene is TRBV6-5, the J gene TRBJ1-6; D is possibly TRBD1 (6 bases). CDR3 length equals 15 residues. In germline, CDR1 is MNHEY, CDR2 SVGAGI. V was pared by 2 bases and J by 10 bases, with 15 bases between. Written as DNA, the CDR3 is TGTGCCAGCAGTTACGGGATTGGGGGCCCCTCACCCCTCCACTTT. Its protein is CASSYGIGGPSPLHF.

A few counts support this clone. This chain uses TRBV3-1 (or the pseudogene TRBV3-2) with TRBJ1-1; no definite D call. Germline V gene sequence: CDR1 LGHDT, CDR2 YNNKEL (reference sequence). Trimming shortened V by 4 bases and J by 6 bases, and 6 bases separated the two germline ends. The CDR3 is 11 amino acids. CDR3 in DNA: TGTGCCAGCAGCCGTAAAGCTGAAGCTTTCTTT. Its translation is CASSRKAEAFF.